Presented here are 29 T cell receptor beta chains from one specimen sequenced in a study of T cells in Graves' hyperthyroidism and ophthalmopathy. The investigators amplified TCR beta CDR3 regions from RNA transcripts. Primed by the HTBI set, a first-round RT-PCR was run on the TCR CDR3. One entry per CDR3 protein, called by TCRdb with MiXCR from the multiplex PCR reads. Altogether 330,000 or so distinct CDR3 sequences are present, around a sixth being singletons, with the ten largest covering roughly 15%. Specimen: blood. The receptors shown here come from a woman aged 35 to 49 with Graves' ophthalmopathy.

Ten or more counts support this clonotype. The CDR3 nucleotides read TGTGCCAGCAGTGAACAGGGGGTGAGCACAGATACGCAGTATTTT. It is translated as CASSEQGVSTDTQYF. The chain carries TRBV2 and TRBJ2-3, with 7 bases aligning to TRBD1. The length of the CDR3 is 15 residues. Per germline, CDR1 SNHLY and CDR2 FYNNEI. V dropped 2 bases and J dropped 0; count of bases not matched to a gene: 2.

In its sample, this clonotype was seen many times. The chain employs TRBV4-1 and TRBJ2-5; possibly TRBD1 or TRBD2 for D (5 bases each). Trimming removed 0 bases from V and 4 bases from J, with 9 bases in between. The CDR3 has 14 residues. CDR1 MGHRA and CDR2 YSYEKL come from the germline V gene. CDR3 nucleotide sequence: TGCGCCAGCAGCCAAGATAAGGGACCAGAGACCCAGTACTTC. Amino acids: CASSQDKGPETQYF.

This clonotype was seen a single time. The V call is TRBV28, the J call TRBJ2-5, with 8 bases fitting TRBD1. The V gene end was trimmed by 5 bases and the J gene end by 3 bases; junction bases not matched to a gene: 5. The germline V gene has CDR1 MDHEN and CDR2 SYDVKM. The CDR3 totals 14 residues. CDR3 in amino acids: CASSDTGGKETQYF. The CDR3 DNA sequence: TGTGCCAGCAGTGACACAGGGGGTAAAGAGACCCAGTACTTC.

The V and J genes are TRBV6-1 and TRBJ1-5; 9 nucleotides agree with TRBD1. Germline-derived CDR1 and CDR2 are MNHNS and SASEGT. V shed 6 bases, J shed 6 bases, and the junction held 3 bases outside the gene matches. This CDR3 region has 13 residues. This CDR3 reads CASRETGGQPQHF. In DNA, the CDR3 is TGTGCCAGCAGGGAGACAGGGGGTCAGCCCCAGCATTTT.

There are many counts of this clonotype. V and J are TRBV11-2 and TRBJ2-2; D possibly corresponds to TRBD1 (5 bases). CDR1 is SGHAT, CDR2 FQNNGV, per germline. V dropped 4 bases and J dropped 2 bases, with 14 bases sitting between them. The CDR3 spans 16 residues. DNA for the CDR3: TGTGCCAGCAGCTCCCACCGAGACAGAAACACCGGGGAGCTGTTTTTT. It encodes CASSSHRDRNTGELFF.

This clonotype was seen at least ten times. The rearrangement links TRBV5-8 to TRBJ2-7; no clear D. Looked up from germline, CDR1 is SGHTS and CDR2 is YDEGEE. V was pared by 0 bases and J by 6 bases, with 16 bases between. The CDR3 loop spans 15 amino acids. The CDR3 loop is CASSLGVRNTGEQYF. The CDR3, as DNA: TGTGCCAGCAGCTTGGGGGTAAGAAATACCGGCGAGCAGTACTTC.

This clonotype has at least ten counts. The J gene is TRBJ2-5, the V gene TRBV4-1; D tentatively fits TRBD1 or TRBD2 (5 bases each). Germline CDR1 and CDR2: MGHRA and YSYEKL. V was shortened by 3 bases and J by 7 bases, with 15 bases between the two germline ends. The CDR3 is made up of 14 amino acids. The CDR3 DNA reads TGCGCCAGCAGCCATGACGAGGGGCTGGGGACCCAGTACTTC. Translation gives CASSHDEGLGTQYF.

This clonotype was observed a handful of times. The V and J genes are TRBV6-1 and TRBJ2-5; D not certain. Germline assignment: CDR1 MNHNS and CDR2 SASEGT. CDR3 length equals 14 residues. The V and J ends lost 3 bases and 1 base respectively, with 9 bases between them. The chain's CDR3 is CASSDQPLQETQYF. The CDR3 region has the DNA TGTGCCAGCAGTGACCAGCCTCTCCAAGAGACCCAGTACTTC.

This clonotype was detected only a few times. The DNA of the CDR3 is TGTGCCAGCAGCCAAGACAGGGCCAGACAGGACTCTGGAAACACCATATATTTT. It yields the protein CASSQDRARQDSGNTIYF. The chain has TRBV4-2 and TRBJ1-3; a weak D match, TRBD1 (6 bases). The CDR3 length is 18 residues. Trimming cost V 0 bases and J 0 bases, with 15 bases left between them. The germline gives CDR1 LGHNA, CDR2 YNFKEQ.

This clonotype showed up many times. V is TRBV11-2 and J is TRBJ2-2, with D uncertain. Germline V gives CDR1 SGHAT, CDR2 FQNNGV. The V end lost 4 bases, the J end lost 3 bases, and 9 bases lay between the germline ends. This CDR3 is built from 14 residues. The CDR3 loop is CASSSDPYTGELFF. The CDR3 coding sequence is TGTGCCAGCAGCTCGGACCCATACACCGGGGAGCTGTTTTTT.

To note about this clonotype: This may be a read error, as it is one base from a much larger clone. No conserved phenylalanine or tryptophan is present at the end of the CDR3, so a read error is the likely explanation. The chain uses TRBV9 and TRBJ2-2; possibly TRBD1 for D (6 bases). CDR3 length equals 15 residues. V lost 1 base and J 4 bases, leaving 11 bases between the germline ends. CDR1 is SGDLS, CDR2 YYNGEE, per germline. The CDR3, as DNA: TGTGCCAGCAGCGTATCAGGGGCTGGCACCGGGGAGCTGTTTCTT. This translates into CASSVSGAGTGELFL.

Points on this clonotype: At one of its ends the junction is not consistent with the germline gene, which may arise from a read error. The chain links TRBV7-2 to TRBJ2-5; TRBD2 matches 9 bases. Looked up from germline, CDR1 is SGHTA and CDR2 is FQGNSA. The CDR3 has 17 amino acids. The chain's CDR3 is CASSIAGSGRGGETQYF. CDR3 nucleotide sequence: TGTGCCAGCAGCATAGCGGGTAGCGGGAGAGGTGGGGAGACCCAGTACTTC.

This clonotype was seen at least ten times. The rearrangement links TRBV13 to TRBJ2-2; D perhaps matches TRBD1 (6 bases). The CDR3 spans 19 residues. Germline CDR1 is PRHDT and CDR2 is FYEKMQ (reference sequence). With 0 bases removed from V and 0 bases from J, the gap between germline ends came to 17 bases. The CDR3 region is CASSLGPGAGATNTGELFF. In DNA form, the CDR3 reads TGTGCCAGCAGCTTAGGTCCCGGAGCAGGGGCAACGAACACCGGGGAGCTGTTTTTT.

There are many counts of this clonotype. The gene calls are TRBV7-8 and TRBJ2-2, with a tentative D call TRBD2 (5 bases). This CDR3 contains 14 residues. Germline lookup yields CDR1 SGHVS and CDR2 FQNEAQ. The ends were cut back, 1 base at V and 3 bases at J, with 6 bases in the middle. CDR3 in amino acids: CASSLVLDTGELFF. CDR3 coding DNA: TGTGCCAGCAGCTTAGTACTAGACACCGGGGAGCTGTTTTTT.

This clonotype was counted ten times or more. This sequence joins TRBV28 and TRBJ2-2; D might be TRBD2 (6 bases). Germline V lookup: CDR1 MDHEN, CDR2 SYDVKM. The CDR3 contains 15 residues. V lost 2 bases and J lost 4, with 11 bases in between. The CDR3 sequence: CASSLTSTSTGELFF. The CDR3 DNA reads TGTGCCAGCAGTTTAACTAGCACGAGCACCGGGGAGCTGTTTTTT.

This clonotype was detected ten times or more. This chain connects TRBV19 to TRBJ1-1; D may be TRBD1 (5 bases). V lost 4 bases and J lost 5, with 14 bases in between. There are 14 residues in the CDR3. Germline CDR1 is LNHDA and CDR2 is SQIVND (reference sequence). Here the CDR3 DNA reads TGTGCCAGTAGTAAGGGACTCGGCGAGACTGAAGCTTTCTTT. Its translation: CASSKGLGETEAFF.

CDR3 loop: CASSFSGSNIQYF. The CDR3 coding sequence is TGCGCCAGCAGTTTTAGCGGGAGTAACATTCAGTACTTC. The rearrangement links TRBV10-2 to TRBJ2-4; 9 bases are shared with TRBD2. The germline CDR1 and CDR2 sequences are WSHSY and SAAADI. Losses at the gene ends were 5 bases for V and 7 bases for J; bases not matched to a gene: 3. This CDR3 contains 13 residues.

This clonotype was observed many times. This sequence joins TRBV27 and TRBJ1-1, with 7 bases identical to TRBD1. The V segment lost 8 bases and the J segment 2 bases; nucleotides outside the gene matches: 8. Germline CDR1 and CDR2: MNHEY and SMNVEV (reference sequence). The CDR3 is made up of 14 amino acids. The CDR3: CASSGGGINTEAFF. The CDR3 DNA follows: TGTGCCAGCTCAGGGGGTGGAATCAACACTGAAGCTTTCTTT.

Regarding this clonotype: An end of the junction does not agree with germline; a read error may underlie this. The chain uses TRBV2 and TRBJ2-2; tentative D call: TRBD2 (5 bases). From germline, CDR1 is SNHLY and CDR2 FYNNEI. CDR3 length equals 13 residues. The CDR3 DNA reads TGTGCCAGCAGGATAGACAACACCGGGGAGCTGTCTTTT. It is translated as CASRIDNTGELSF.

The sample holds many counts of this clonotype. CDR3 residues: CASSLGWDTEAFF. The CDR3 DNA reads TGTGCCAGCAGTTTGGGATGGGACACTGAAGCTTTCTTT. This chain connects TRBV27 to TRBJ1-1; D gene ambiguous. V lost 3 bases and J 3 bases, leaving 8 bases between the germline ends. This CDR3 spans 13 amino acids. CDR1 is MNHEY and CDR2 is SMNVEV in the germline V gene (reference sequence).

Notes on this clonotype: Since a much larger clone is just one base distant, this may be a read error. V gene TRBV6-2 or TRBV6-3 combines with J gene TRBJ2-3; D not certain. Trimming took 8 bases from V and 4 from J, leaving 13 bases between them. Germline lookup yields CDR1 MNHEY and CDR2 SVGEGT. This CDR3 spans 13 amino acids. CDR3 sequence reads: CASPQRLPDTQYF. CDR3 sequence (DNA): TGTGCCAGCCCCCAACGACTCCCAGATACGCAGTATTTT.

This clonotype was observed many times. This sequence joins TRBV7-9 and TRBJ2-6; 8 bases match TRBD1. Germline CDR1 SEHNR, CDR2 FQNEAQ (reference sequence). The CDR3 spans 15 residues. V lost 8 bases and J lost 4; bases outside the gene matches: 7. CDR3 DNA sequence: TGTGCCAGCTTGGACAGGGCGAAAGGGGCCAACGTCCTGACTTTC. Its translation: CASLDRAKGANVLTF.

The table lists this clonotype with many counts. The chain combines TRBV7-3 with TRBJ2-5; 7 bases map to TRBD2. The CDR3 sequence is 13 residues long. Germline assignment: CDR1 SGHTA and CDR2 FQGTGA. The J segment lost 9 bases and the V segment lost 4 bases, leaving 8 bases of the junction unmatched. The CDR3 spells CASSYSPREAQYF. CDR3 coding DNA: TGTGCCAGCAGCTACAGCCCCCGGGAGGCCCAGTACTTC.

This clonotype appeared many times. CDR3 in amino acids: CASSGRGGGAAFF. In nucleotides, the CDR3 is TGTGCCAGCAGCGGCCGGGGAGGAGGGGCTGCTTTCTTT. The gene calls are TRBV7-2 and TRBJ1-1; TRBD1 might be the D (5 bases). Germline V gives CDR1 SGHTA, CDR2 FQGNSA. The CDR3 covers 13 residues. Trimming took 5 bases from V and 11 from J, leaving 18 bases between them.

This clonotype has a single count. The junction departs from germline at one end; a sequencing error may be responsible. V usage is TRBV28 and J usage is TRBJ2-5, with D possibly called TRBD1 or TRBD2 (5 bases each). Looked up from germline, CDR1 is MDHEN and CDR2 is SYDVKM. CDR3 length: 15 residues. CDR3 sequence (DNA): TGTGCCAGCAGTTTCCGAGGGACGGGGAAAAAGACACAGTACTTC. It translates to CASSFRGTGKKTQYF.

This clonotype was observed at least ten times. The CDR3 sequence is CASSRQGLGEQYF. CDR3 DNA: TGTGCCAGCAGTCGACAGGGGCTCGGCGAGCAGTACTTC. J is TRBJ2-7 and V is TRBV28, with TRBD1 matching over 8 bases. V shed 5 bases and J 6 bases; nucleotides not matched to a gene: 6. This CDR3 comprises 13 residues. Looked up from germline, CDR1 is MDHEN and CDR2 is SYDVKM. Variable domain in full (rest from reference TRBV28 and TRBJ2-7): DVKVTQSSRYLVKRTGEKVFLECVQDMDHENMFWYRQDPGLGLRLIYFSYDVKMKEKGDIPEGYSVSREKKERFSLILESASTNQTSMYLCASSRQGLGEQYFGPGTRLTVT.

This clonotype has ten or more counts. The chain is built from TRBV6-2 or TRBV6-3 and TRBJ2-7, with D perhaps matching TRBD2 (5 bases). Per germline, CDR1 MNHEY and CDR2 SVGEGT. Trimming shortened V by 6 bases and J by 3 bases, and 9 bases separated the two germline ends. The CDR3 covers 12 residues. CDR3: CASSASGYEQYF. The CDR3 coding sequence is TGTGCCAGCAGCGCAAGCGGCTACGAGCAGTACTTC.

The chain joins TRBV12-3 or TRBV12-4 to TRBJ1-1; weak D call: TRBD1 (5 bases). V shed 6 bases and J shed 5 bases, with 16 bases lying between them. The CDR3 is made up of 14 amino acids. CDR3 bases: TGTGCCAGCAGGATCGGGACGGCGGTTACTGAAGCTTTCTTT. This encodes CASRIGTAVTEAFF.

This sequence joins TRBV2 and TRBJ2-5; D perhaps matches TRBD1 (5 bases). The ends were cut back, 5 bases at V and 4 bases at J, with 14 bases in the middle. Germline values: CDR1 SNHLY, CDR2 FYNNEI. This CDR3 is 14 amino acids long. CDR3 DNA sequence: TGTGCCAGCAGTTTCGGGTCAGGGCCAGAGACCCAGTACTTC. Translating it yields CASSFGSGPETQYF.